Sequencing of this T cell receptor beta chain was carried out in a study of vaccination effects on CD4 cells after COVID-19 (dated by TCRdb to the early 2020s). Background on the whole study: Each participant received two doses of an mRNA SARS-CoV-2 vaccine, either BNT162b2 or mRNA-1273. SARS-CoV-2 spike-specific CD4+ TCR repertoires were compared before and after mRNA vaccination in COVID-19 convalescent patients and in infection-naive vaccine recipients. The full study included over 8 COVID-19 convalescent patients and a few SARS-CoV-2-naive healthy vaccine recipients. Cultures from other donors in the study were sequenced with the Oncomine TCR Beta short-read assay on an Illumina iSeq 100. The study at large found these results: Clones induced by infection and clones induced by vaccination both contracted markedly at late timepoints after vaccination, which fits with T cell responses waning over time. The study was limited by a small number of convalescent patients, and early post-infection timepoints were lacking. In healthy vaccine recipients, vaccine-induced clones were almost all SARS-CoV-2 mono-reactive, with only 1 of 255 being cross-reactive with common cold coronaviruses.

The library was generated by the immunoSEQ multiplex PCR assay. DNA from the cultured and isolated CD4+ T cells underwent TCR beta CDR3 sequencing. Under the source paper's analysis protocol: Non-productive TCR sequences were removed and reads were trimmed to the CDR3 region, keeping CDR3s of at least 7 amino acids. The MANAFEST web app was used to identify antigen-specific clonotypes by comparing expansion in peptide wells with expansion in reference cultures. To count as positive, a clone had to show expansion at FDR<0.05 compared with the reference and with all other wells, an odds ratio above 5, and a frequency above 0.1% in two replicate wells. A clonotype was defined as cross-reactive if the clonotype was significantly expanded both in SARS-CoV-2 spike wells and in at least one common cold coronavirus spike condition. CDR3 similarity was assessed by Levenshtein distance with the stringdist R package, and unrooted trees were built with ape in R 3.6.1. The table comes from immuneACCESS by way of TCRdb, which keeps in-frame sequences with V and J called. Part of the clones is missing from these tables; in studies checked, under half for an unresolved V gene and the rest for unknown reasons. D and trimming were read from the DNA, whereas the V and J calls and clone size are those reported in that table. The sample table lists 50,000 to 60,000 clones, around 67% of them with a count of one. About 16% of the sample rests with the top ten.

The ViraFEST assay stimulated PBMC with viral peptide pools and then used TCR sequencing to identify antigen-specific CD4+ T cell clonotypes by expansion. After around eleven days of culture, CD4+ T cells were isolated with the EasySep CD4+ T cell isolation kit. The absence of prior SARS-CoV-2 infection in healthy vaccine recipients was confirmed by negative nucleocapsid antibodies before and after vaccination. Each well held fewer than 2.5 million PBMC cultured in IMDM containing about 5.4% human AB serum, roughly 9.6 IU/ml IL-2 and gentamicin, along with roughly 10 ug/ml peptides. Half of the culture medium was replaced with fresh IL-2-containing medium on days 3 and 7. Unless otherwise noted, each peptide stimulation condition was cultured in triplicate wells. PBMC were separated from whole blood using Ficoll-Paque Plus gradient centrifugation and were then either cryopreserved at -140C or used fresh. The overlapping peptide pools covered the spike proteins of SARS-CoV-2 as well as those of the common cold coronaviruses HCoV-NL63, HCoV-OC43 and HCoV-229E. The QIAamp micro DNA kit was used to extract genomic DNA from the cultured CD4+ T cells.

The CDR3 covers 15 residues, taking in both the cysteine and the phenylalanine. The kept DNA is CDR3 alone, 45 bases in frame from the first base. Deletion took 6 bases off V and 1 base off J, with a span of 13 bases between the germline ends. The germline V gene yields ENHRY for CDR1 and SYGVKD for CDR2. Note on this clone: Its antigen has not been determined. Per-nucleotide qualities are absent, and no much larger clonotype sits a single base away.

The rearranged segments are TRBV10-3 and TRBJ2-1, with a weak D call of TRBD1 (8 bases match). Sequencing was performed on CD4+ T cells from PBMCs cultured with SARS-CoV-2 spike peptides, taken before COVID-19 vaccination. The sample's cell subset or site, from its label and the paper: SARS-CoV-2 spike overlapping peptide pool stimulation. The sequence was collected from a human donor who received a COVID-19 vaccine. The nucleotide sequence is TGTGCCATCAGGGGAGGGGACAGGTCCTACAATGAGCAGTTCTTC. It specifies CAIRGGDRSYNEQFF.